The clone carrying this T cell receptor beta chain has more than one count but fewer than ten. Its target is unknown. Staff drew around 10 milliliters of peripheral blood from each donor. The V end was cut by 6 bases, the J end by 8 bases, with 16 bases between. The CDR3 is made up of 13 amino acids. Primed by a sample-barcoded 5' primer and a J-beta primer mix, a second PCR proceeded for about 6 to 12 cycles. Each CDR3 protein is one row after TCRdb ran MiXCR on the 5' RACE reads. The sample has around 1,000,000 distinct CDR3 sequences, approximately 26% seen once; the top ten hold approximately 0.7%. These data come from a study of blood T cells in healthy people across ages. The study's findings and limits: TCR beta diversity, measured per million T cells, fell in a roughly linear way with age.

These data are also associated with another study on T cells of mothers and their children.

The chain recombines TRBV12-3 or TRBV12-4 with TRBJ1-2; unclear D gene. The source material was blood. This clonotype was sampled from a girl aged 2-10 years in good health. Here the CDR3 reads CASRNQAARGYTF. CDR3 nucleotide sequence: TGTGCCAGCAGAAATCAGGCGGCTCGAGGCTACACCTTC.